This TCR beta chain was sequenced for a study of cytomegalovirus exposure and HLA in healthy donors. Study-level points and caveats: Prediction of most subjects' HLA-A and HLA-B alleles by TCR beta sequences was reportedly accurate.

CDR1 and CDR2 from the germline V gene are SGHTS and YDEGEE. This CDR3 contains 14 residues. V shed 4 bases and J shed 7 bases, with 17 bases lying between them. The PCR made use of 60 Vbeta and 13 Jbeta primers. Here immunoSEQ multiplex PCR was the method, and the copy in TCRdb shows in-frame clones only, minus some. In the table there are some 170,000 clones, around 79% of which are singletons. As concerns this clone: What it recognizes is unknown.

Sequencing was carried out using PBMCs. J is TRBJ1-2 and V is TRBV5-8, with D hard to call. This TCR derives from a man in his forties or fifties in good health and CMV-seropositive. Written as DNA, the CDR3 is TGTGCCAGCAGCCTCCGGGCGGGGAGACTTGGCTACACCTTC. Translation: CASSLRAGRLGYTF.